This T cell receptor (beta chain) appears in the sequencing data of a study of pediatric ulcerative colitis (dated 2019 in TCRdb). Turning to the overall study: Among the ulcerative colitis patients, roughly 7 had pancolitis and two had left-sided colitis, and histology in every patient was consistent with ulcerative colitis. Nine newly diagnosed, treatment-naive pediatric ulcerative colitis patients and four non-IBD control children each provided paired blood and rectal samples. By Pediatric Ulcerative Colitis Activity Index, mild disease was classified in a couple of patients, moderate disease in four and acute severe colitis in three. The investigation overall reported the following: A couple of rectal CDR3 clonotypes were found in every ulcerative colitis patient but in no control. Because repertoires were derived from total lymphocyte DNA, patterns in rare subsets such as regulatory T cells may not have been reflected. A couple of patients' blood samples yielded substantially fewer templates for technical reasons and were excluded from blood-rectal overlap analysis. Features of the rectal repertoire distinguished controls, mild-moderate colitis patients and acute severe colitis patients, and in acute severe colitis rectal diversity was lower because of clonal expansions. The healthy control group was small, consisting of only a handful of individuals. Clonal overlap between a subject's own blood and rectum was significantly greater in ulcerative colitis patients than in controls, which suggests more T cell trafficking to inflamed tissue. Blood-derived T cells may have been included in rectal pinch biopsies, especially in patients with overt colitis.

During colonoscopy, one to two rectal pinch biopsies were obtained for research purposes. Ulcerative colitis patients had received no immunosuppressive medication before the diagnostic colonoscopy. Rectal biopsies were digested with proteinase K before DNA isolation. The Wizard kit (Promega) was used to extract genomic DNA from the blood and intestinal samples. Rearranged CDR3 beta regions were amplified from genomic DNA with multiplex V and J primers using the immunoSEQ TRB Survey service. Survey-level sequencing depth of up to 500,000 reads per sample was used to keep depth equal across samples. Libraries were purified and pooled, and sequencing was performed on Illumina technology. The authors' analysis ran thus. Productive clonality, sample overlap, pairwise scatters, CDR3 beta length, V/D/J gene usage and productiveness were all assessed with the immunoSEQ online tools. Calculated diversity was defined as the number of unique rearrangements divided by total templates times 100, and Shannon and Simpson indices were additionally computed. For principal component analysis, Z-score normalized data were analyzed with the R prcomp function and the ggbiplot package. Morisita's index was used to quantify the clonal overlap between blood and rectum within each subject. TCRdb re-hosts the immuneACCESS table, in-frame sequences only. Its copies lack some clones; in the studies checked, an unresolved V gene accounts for under half of them, and the cause for the rest is not known. V and J calls and clone size follow that table, whereas D and trimming were derived from the DNA. This sample lists tens of thousands of clones; around 69% were detected once. Roughly 15% of the sample lies in the top ten.

V is shortened by 4 bases, J by 6 bases, and the region joining them spans 11 bases. The CDR3 measures 13 amino acids from cysteine to phenylalanine. The sequence is cut down to CDR3 DNA, 39 bases in frame from base 1. CDR1 SGHTS and CDR2 YDEGEE are derived from the germline V gene. For this clone: Its antigen remains undetermined. The sample holds no much larger clone one base away, and base qualities are not on file.

Material for sequencing was gut tissue. The chain is assembled from TRBV5-8 and TRBJ1-5, with the D segment identity uncertain. The sequence was obtained from a boy between 10 and 17 years old with severe ulcerative colitis. The CDR3 protein sequence reads: CASSQAIRQPQHF. The DNA sequence follows: TGTGCCAGCAGCCAAGCGATCCGTCAGCCCCAGCATTTT.